A selection of T cell receptor beta chains follows, all from one sample in a study of T cell repertoires in cytomegalovirus infection. TCRdb independently ran MiXCR on the reads; one entry per CDR3 protein. The sample records 170,000 or so distinct CDR3 sequences, 13% to 15% being singletons. The sample comprised PBMCs. The receptors come from a human donor in good health (CMV status not recorded). Some clones in this sample may be carry-over from other donors' samples. The CDR3 runs from the conserved cysteine through the conserved F or W. Each record gives: J gene, V gene, clone size, D gene, CDR3 DNA, CDR3 protein. The D gene is left open where the match is weak. Size is omitted from some rows. Given values are once, few, many or a class for expanded clones.

J: TRBJ1-1; V: TRBV7-2; size: NA; D: NA; DNA: TGTGCCAGCAGCTTAAAGTGGGGGGGCACTGAAGCTTTCTTT; CDR3: CASSLKWGGTEAFF
J: TRBJ2-3; V: TRBV20-1; size: NA; D: TRBD2; DNA: TGCAGTGCTAGACTAGCGGGGGTCACAGATACGCAGTATTTT; CDR3: CSARLAGVTDTQYF
J: TRBJ1-5; V: TRBV6-2/TRBV6-3; size: many; D: NA; DNA: TGTGCCAGCAGTTACTCGAATCTGGGCAATCAGCCCCAGCATTTT; CDR3: CASSYSNLGNQPQHF
J: TRBJ2-2; V: TRBV6-1; size: many; D: NA; DNA: TGTGCCAGCACATTAGGCGGACTACTTAACACCGGGGAGCTGTTTTTT; CDR3: CASTLGGLLNTGELFF
J: TRBJ1-1; V: TRBV5-6; size: many; D: NA; DNA: TGTGCCAGCAACCGGAAGGACAAGGCGAACACTGAAGCTTTCTTT; CDR3: CASNRKDKANTEAFF
J: TRBJ2-1; V: TRBV7-2; size: few; D: TRBD2; DNA: TGTGCCAGCAGCTTAGCGCCGGCGGGGGGCTACAATGAGCAGTTCTTC; CDR3: CASSLAPAGGYNEQFF
J: TRBJ2-7; V: TRBV6-1; size: many; D: TRBD2; DNA: TGTGCCAGCAGTGGGGGGACTAGCGGGGGTCTACGGCAGTACTTC; CDR3: CASSGGTSGGLRQYF
J: TRBJ2-1; V: TRBV9; size: many; D: TRBD1; DNA: TGTGCCAGCAGCGTAGAAGGACAGGGAAAGGGTGAGCAGTTCTTC; CDR3: CASSVEGQGKGEQFF
J: TRBJ1-5; V: TRBV19; size: few; D: NA; DNA: TGTGCCAGTAGTACGTTATTATTTAGCAATCAGCCCCAGCATTTT; CDR3: CASSTLLFSNQPQHF
J: TRBJ1-1; V: TRBV12-3/TRBV12-4; size: NA; D: NA; DNA: TGTGCCAGCAGTATAGTGAACACTGAAGCTTTCTTT; CDR3: CASSIVNTEAFF
J: TRBJ1-3; V: TRBV7-2; size: many; D: NA; DNA: TGTGCCAGCAGCTCTGGCGGAGGAGCTCTCGGAAACACCATATATTTT; CDR3: CASSSGGGALGNTIYF
J: TRBJ2-1; V: TRBV4-3; size: many; D: NA; DNA: TGCGCCAGCAGCCGGGGAGGGGGGCCTCCCGATGAGCAGTTCTTC; CDR3: CASSRGGGPPDEQFF
J: TRBJ2-7; V: TRBV28; size: few; D: TRBD2; DNA: TGTGCCAGCAGTCCCGGTAGCGGGAGCTACTCCTACGAGCAGTACTTC; CDR3: CASSPGSGSYSYEQYF
J: TRBJ1-5; V: TRBV7-2; size: many; D: NA; DNA: TGTGCCAGCAGCCGTGGGGCTGGGGATCAGCCCCAGCATTTT; CDR3: CASSRGAGDQPQHF
J: TRBJ2-7; V: TRBV28; size: few; D: NA; DNA: TGTGCCAGCAGTTTACTCTACTACGAGCAGTACTTC; CDR3: CASSLLYYEQYF
J: TRBJ2-2; V: TRBV7-2; size: many; D: NA; DNA: TGTGCCAGCAGCTCCTCTCTGAACACCGGGGAGCTGTTTTTT; CDR3: CASSSSLNTGELFF
J: TRBJ1-1; V: TRBV5-1; size: few; D: NA; DNA: TGCGCCAGCAGCTCCACACAGGGAAACACTGAAGCTTTCTTT; CDR3: CASSSTQGNTEAFF
J: TRBJ2-3; V: TRBV11-3; size: NA; D: NA; DNA: TGTGCCAGCAGCTTAGGAGGGGTGAGCACAGATACGCAGTATTTT; CDR3: CASSLGGVSTDTQYF
J: TRBJ2-5; V: TRBV11-2; size: many; D: TRBD2; DNA: TGTGCCAGCAGCCGGGGACTAGCGGACGAGACCCAGTACTTC; CDR3: CASSRGLADETQYF
J: TRBJ2-1; V: TRBV11-2; size: NA; D: TRBD2; DNA: TGTGCCAGCAGTCCTGGACTAGCGGGAGAAGAGCAGTTCTTC; CDR3: CASSPGLAGEEQFF
J: TRBJ2-7; V: TRBV28; size: few; D: TRBD1; DNA: TGTGCCAGCAGTGTCCCGGGACAGTCCCCCGAGCAGTACTTC; CDR3: CASSVPGQSPEQYF
J: TRBJ1-5; V: TRBV7-2; size: many; D: NA; DNA: TGTGCCAGCAGCTTATGGCAGGGTGGAAATCAGCCCCAGCATTTT; CDR3: CASSLWQGGNQPQHF
J: TRBJ2-1; V: TRBV4-1; size: many; D: TRBD1; DNA: TGCGCCAGCAGCCAATCGACAGGGGTCTGGGATGAGCAGTTCTTC; CDR3: CASSQSTGVWDEQFF
J: TRBJ1-3; V: TRBV7-8; size: many; D: NA; DNA: TGTGCCAGCAGCTTTGGCGAGGGCTCGGGAGGAAACACCATATATTTT; CDR3: CASSFGEGSGGNTIYF
J: TRBJ2-7; V: TRBV7-9; size: many; D: TRBD2; DNA: TGTGCCAGCGTAGCGGGAGCGGGGGAGCAGTACTTC; CDR3: CASVAGAGEQYF
J: TRBJ1-6; V: TRBV2; size: NA; D: NA; DNA: TGTGCCAGCAGTGGCCGACGTTGGGTCTATAATTCACCCCTCCACTTT; CDR3: CASSGRRWVYNSPLHF
J: TRBJ1-2; V: TRBV7-9; size: many; D: NA; DNA: TGTGCCAGCAGCCCCTCGTTCACTAACTATGGCTACACCTTC; CDR3: CASSPSFTNYGYTF
J: TRBJ2-3; V: TRBV6-5; size: NA; D: NA; DNA: TGTGCCAGCAGTTCGACCTCTCTACCCCCGGATACGCAGTATTTT; CDR3: CASSSTSLPPDTQYF
J: TRBJ1-5; V: TRBV10-3; size: few; D: NA; DNA: TGTGCCGCCGGGGGGGGGGTCCTTAATCAGCCCCAGCATTTT; CDR3: CAAGGGVLNQPQHF
J: TRBJ1-1; V: TRBV11-2; size: many; D: NA; DNA: TGTGCCAGCAGCTTAGAAGGGAGTGGTACTGAAGCTTTCTTT; CDR3: CASSLEGSGTEAFF
J: TRBJ2-3; V: TRBV7-3; size: many; D: NA; DNA: TGTGCCAGCAGCCCCGGAGGCGGGACAAGCACAGATACGCAGTATTTT; CDR3: CASSPGGGTSTDTQYF
J: TRBJ2-2; V: TRBV29-1; size: few; D: TRBD2; DNA: TGCAGCTTTAGCGGGGGGAACACCGGGGAGCTGTTTTTT; CDR3: CSFSGGNTGELFF
J: TRBJ1-2; V: TRBV20-1; size: many; D: NA; DNA: TGCAGTGCTAGTGTGAGGAACGAGGGCTATGGCTACACCTTC; CDR3: CSASVRNEGYGYTF
J: TRBJ1-1; V: TRBV6-6; size: many; D: TRBD1; DNA: TGTGCCAGCAGACCGGACAGGAGCACTGAAGCTTTCTTT; CDR3: CASRPDRSTEAFF
J: TRBJ2-1; V: TRBV2; size: NA; D: TRBD1; DNA: TGTGCCAGCAGGGAGGACAGGGACCCCTACAATGAGCAGTTCTTC; CDR3: CASREDRDPYNEQFF
J: TRBJ1-4; V: TRBV12-3/TRBV12-4; size: many; D: NA; DNA: TGTGCCAGCCGTCTCGAGGGGGTTGAAAAACTGTTTTTT; CDR3: CASRLEGVEKLFF
J: TRBJ2-2; V: TRBV5-6; size: many; D: NA; DNA: TGTGCCAGCAGCTTGCGGGGCCTAGCAAGTGCCGGGGAGCTGTTTTTT; CDR3: CASSLRGLASAGELFF
J: TRBJ1-2; V: TRBV28; size: many; D: NA; DNA: TGTGCCAGCAAGGGGGGTCTGCACTATGGCTACACCTTC; CDR3: CASKGGLHYGYTF
J: TRBJ1-1; V: TRBV12-3/TRBV12-4; size: many; D: TRBD1; DNA: TGTGCCAGCAGTCAGGGACAGTTGAACACTGAAGCTTTCTTT; CDR3: CASSQGQLNTEAFF
J: TRBJ1-2; V: TRBV7-9; size: few; D: TRBD1; DNA: TGTGCCAGCAGCGAGGACAGGACAGTTTTTTTCTATGGCTACACCTTC; CDR3: CASSEDRTVFFYGYTF